Presented here are 16 T cell receptor beta chains from one specimen sequenced in a study of T-cell memory formation after mild COVID-19. Using its own MiXCR run on the 5' RACE reads, TCRdb lists one record per CDR3 protein. In the table there are 550,000 to 700,000 distinct CDR3 sequences, around a sixth of which are singletons. Sequencing used PBMCs or a T cell subset sorted from them (not recorded which). The receptors stem from an adult woman who had mild COVID-19 (a few samples of this study predate the infection). Cell type and time point are not known.

The chain employs TRBV7-8 and TRBJ2-1; weak D call: TRBD1 (5 bases). Trimming removed 5 bases at V and 6 bases at J, with 14 bases between. The CDR3 totals 14 residues. Germline assignment: CDR1 SGHVS and CDR2 FQNEAQ. DNA for the CDR3: TGTGCCAGCAGCACCCATTGGGGCGGCAATGAGCAGTTCTTC. Translation gives CASSTHWGGNEQFF.

The CDR3 loop is CASSLSPGYNEQFF. As DNA, the CDR3 is TGTGCCAGCAGCTTAAGTCCCGGGTACAATGAGCAGTTCTTC. The V and J genes are TRBV11-1 and TRBJ2-1; D gene uncertain. Germline V gene lookup returns CDR1 SGHAT and CDR2 FQDESV (reference sequence). The length of the CDR3 is 14 residues. V was trimmed by 2 bases and J by 4 bases, leaving 9 bases between them.

Only one count was recorded for this clonotype. The rearrangement links TRBV6-5 to TRBJ2-1; maybe TRBD2 (6 bases). This CDR3 has 15 residues. V gave up 2 bases and J gave up 4 bases, with 12 bases separating them. The germline V gene has CDR1 MNHEY and CDR2 SVGAGI. CDR3 nucleotides: TGTGCCAGCAGTTACCCGGGACTGGGGTACAATGAGCAGTTCTTC. Its translation is CASSYPGLGYNEQFF.

The V gene is TRBV29-1, the J gene TRBJ1-1; 9 nucleotides agree with TRBD1. With V trimmed by 2 bases and J by 5 bases, 6 bases remained unmatched. The CDR3 is made up of 14 amino acids. Germline lookup yields CDR1 SQVTM and CDR2 ANQGSEA. For the CDR3, the DNA is TGCAGCGTTGAAAGGACAGGGGCGGATACTGAAGCTTTCTTT. Its translation: CSVERTGADTEAFF.

The chain recombines TRBV7-2 with TRBJ1-6; D possibly corresponds to TRBD1 (5 bases). The CDR3 length is 14 residues. Germline CDR1 and CDR2: SGHTA and FQGNSA. Trimming removed 1 base from V and 10 bases from J, with 11 bases in between. The CDR3, as DNA: TGTGCCAGCAGCTTAGAACGGGGGAGGTCACCCCTCCACTTT. This codes for CASSLERGRSPLHF.

This rearrangement joins TRBV30 to TRBJ1-2; D call uncertain. This CDR3 has 13 amino acids. Germline-derived CDR1 and CDR2 are GTSNPN and SVGIG (reference sequence). The ends were cut back, 3 bases at V and 8 bases at J, with 16 bases in the middle. The DNA for the CDR3 is TGTGCCTGGAGAGACACGGGAGTTCGCGGCTACACCTTC. Its translation is CAWRDTGVRGYTF.

This clonotype was observed a handful of times. The chain recombines TRBV7-8 with TRBJ2-2; 12 bases match TRBD2. CDR1 and CDR2 from the germline V gene are SGHVS and FQNEAQ. V lost 6 bases to trimming and J lost 4 bases; unmatched junction nucleotides: 3. The CDR3 totals 15 residues. The CDR3 DNA is TGTGCCAGCAGGACTAGCGGGGGTCTCACCGGGGAGCTGTTTTTT. The encoded protein is CASRTSGGLTGELFF.

This chain joins TRBV18 and TRBJ2-1, with D uncertain. Between the trimmed V and J ends, which lost 3 bases and 5 bases, there was a span of 17 bases. The CDR3 consists of 16 residues. Germline lookup yields CDR1 KGHSH and CDR2 LQKENI. DNA for the CDR3: TGTGCCAGCTCACCTTCCCGGTCCTACACCCACAATGAGCAGTTCTTC. It is translated as CASSPSRSYTHNEQFF.

The CDR3, as DNA: TGTGCCACCAGTGATTTGTCCCAGGGGGCCCTCAATGAGCAGTTCTTC. Encoded protein: CATSDLSQGALNEQFF. V usage is TRBV24-1 and J usage is TRBJ2-1; 8 bases agree with TRBD1. CDR1 is KGHDR, CDR2 SFDVKD, per germline. This CDR3 comprises 16 residues. J lost 6 bases, V lost 0 bases, and 6 bases had no gene match.

There are a few counts of this clonotype. V gene TRBV7-9 combines with J gene TRBJ1-2; 7 bases fit TRBD1. Germline V lookup: CDR1 SEHNR, CDR2 FQNEAQ (reference sequence). The CDR3 sequence is 17 residues long. V lost 0 bases to trimming and J lost 13 bases; unmatched junction nucleotides: 20. This chain's CDR3 is CASSLAIVDQQGIEGTF. Here the CDR3 DNA reads TGTGCCAGCAGCTTAGCGATCGTGGACCAACAGGGGATCGAAGGCACCTTC.

This clonotype was observed a few times. The chain employs TRBV6-6 and TRBJ1-2; the D gene is possibly TRBD1 (5 bases). CDR3 size: 14 residues. Trimming took off 6 bases at V and 2 bases at J, with 13 bases between the two ends. Germline CDR1 reads MNHNY; CDR2 reads SVGAGI (reference sequence). CDR3 in DNA: TGTGCCAGCAGCTCCGGGGGTGAGAACTATGGCTACACCTTC. Translation: CASSSGGENYGYTF.

V usage is TRBV18 and J usage is TRBJ2-2; D possibly corresponds to TRBD2 (6 bases). Germline V lookup: CDR1 KGHSH, CDR2 LQKENI. The CDR3 runs to 16 residues. V gave up 0 bases and J gave up 3 bases, with 11 bases separating them. The CDR3 DNA reads TGTGCCAGCTCACCACCGTCGGGAGAGTACACCGGGGAGCTGTTTTTT. As protein: CASSPPSGEYTGELFF.

This rearrangement joins TRBV4-1 to TRBJ1-3; D is perhaps TRBD1 (5 bases). This CDR3 is built from 13 residues. Per the germline V gene, CDR1 is MGHRA and CDR2 is YSYEKL. The germline V and J ends were trimmed by 10 bases and 2 bases, with 12 bases remaining between them. The DNA of the CDR3 is TGCGCCACCTCGCTAGGGGCTGGAAACACCATATATTTT. Translating gives CATSLGAGNTIYF.

This clonotype was seen a handful of times. This chain connects TRBV3-1 to TRBJ1-6; D call uncertain. V was shortened by 8 bases and J by 4 bases, with 18 bases between the two germline ends. Germline lookup yields CDR1 LGHDT and CDR2 YNNKEL (reference sequence). CDR3 size: 16 residues. The DNA for the CDR3 is TGTGCCAGCTCCCCGAAGGGAGGGAGTTATAATTCACCCCTCCACTTT. Its translation is CASSPKGGSYNSPLHF.

This sequence joins TRBV30 and TRBJ1-2, with D maybe TRBD1 (6 bases). Germline assignment: CDR1 GTSNPN and CDR2 SVGIG (reference sequence). With 2 bases removed from V and 9 bases from J, the gap between germline ends came to 13 bases. CDR3 length: 12 residues. The CDR3 DNA reads as TGTGCCTGGAGTTCTAGGGGGGTTCGCTACACCTTC. Translating it yields CAWSSRGVRYTF.

The chain has TRBV10-2 and TRBJ2-7; 15 bases agree with TRBD2. From germline, CDR1 is WSHSY and CDR2 SAAADI. Trimming took 4 bases from V and 6 from J; bases not matched to a gene: 4. This CDR3 spans 15 amino acids. Written as DNA, the CDR3 is TGCGCCAGCAGTGGGACTAGCGGGGGGGCCAGCGAGCAGTACTTC. It encodes CASSGTSGGASEQYF.